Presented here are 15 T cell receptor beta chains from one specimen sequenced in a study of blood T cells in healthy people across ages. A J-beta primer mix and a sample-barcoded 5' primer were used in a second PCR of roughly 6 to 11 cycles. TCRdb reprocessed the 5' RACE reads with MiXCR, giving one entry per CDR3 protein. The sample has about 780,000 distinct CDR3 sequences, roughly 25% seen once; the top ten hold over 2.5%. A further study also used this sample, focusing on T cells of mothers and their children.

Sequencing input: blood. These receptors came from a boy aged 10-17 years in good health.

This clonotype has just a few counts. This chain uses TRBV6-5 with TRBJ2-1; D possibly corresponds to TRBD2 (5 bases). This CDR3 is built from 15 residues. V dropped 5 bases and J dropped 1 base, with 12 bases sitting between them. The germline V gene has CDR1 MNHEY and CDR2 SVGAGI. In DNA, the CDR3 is TGTGCCAGCAGTCCCCTCCTAGCATCCTACAATGAGCAGTTCTTC. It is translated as CASSPLLASYNEQFF.

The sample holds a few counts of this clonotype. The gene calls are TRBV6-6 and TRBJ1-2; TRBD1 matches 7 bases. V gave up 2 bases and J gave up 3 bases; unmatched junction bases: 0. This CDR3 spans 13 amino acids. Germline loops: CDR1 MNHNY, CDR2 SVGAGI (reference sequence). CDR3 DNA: TGTGCCAGCAGTTACCAGGGGGACTATGGCTACACCTTC. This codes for CASSYQGDYGYTF.

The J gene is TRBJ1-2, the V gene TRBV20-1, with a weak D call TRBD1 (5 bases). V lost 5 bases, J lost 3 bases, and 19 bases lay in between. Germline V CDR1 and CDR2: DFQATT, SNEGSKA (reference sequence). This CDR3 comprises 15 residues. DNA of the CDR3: TGCAGTGCTCCTCCTGTTTTTGACAGCGACTATGGCTACACCTTC. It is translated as CSAPPVFDSDYGYTF.

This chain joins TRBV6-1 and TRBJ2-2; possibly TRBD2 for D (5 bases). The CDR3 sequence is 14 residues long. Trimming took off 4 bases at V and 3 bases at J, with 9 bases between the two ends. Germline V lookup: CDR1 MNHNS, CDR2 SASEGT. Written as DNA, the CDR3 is TGTGCCAGCAGTGCTTTGGGAGACACCGGGGAGCTGTTTTTT. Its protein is CASSALGDTGELFF.

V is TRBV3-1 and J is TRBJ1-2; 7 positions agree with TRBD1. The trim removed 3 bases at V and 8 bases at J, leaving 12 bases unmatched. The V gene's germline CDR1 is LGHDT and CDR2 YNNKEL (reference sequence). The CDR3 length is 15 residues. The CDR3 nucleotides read TGTGCCAGCAGCCACCAGGGACAGAGGGAAGGCGGCTACACCTTC. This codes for CASSHQGQREGGYTF.

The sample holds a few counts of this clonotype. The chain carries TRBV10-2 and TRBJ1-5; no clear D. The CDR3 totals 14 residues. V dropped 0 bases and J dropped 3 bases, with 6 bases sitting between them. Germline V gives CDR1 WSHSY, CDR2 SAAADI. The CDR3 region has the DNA TGCGCCAGCAGTGAGTCGAACACCAATCAGCCCCAGCATTTT. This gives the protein CASSESNTNQPQHF.

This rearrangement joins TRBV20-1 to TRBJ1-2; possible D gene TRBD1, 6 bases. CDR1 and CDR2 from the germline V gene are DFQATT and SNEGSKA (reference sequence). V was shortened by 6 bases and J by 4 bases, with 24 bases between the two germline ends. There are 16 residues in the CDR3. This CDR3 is CSAHMAGEVYSYGYTF. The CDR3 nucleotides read TGCAGTGCCCACATGGCAGGGGAGGTATACAGCTATGGCTACACCTTC.

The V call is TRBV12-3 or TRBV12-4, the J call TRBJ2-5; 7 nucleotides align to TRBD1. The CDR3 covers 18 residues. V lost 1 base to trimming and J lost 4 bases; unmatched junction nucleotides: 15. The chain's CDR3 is CASSLGQGHKGTGETQYF. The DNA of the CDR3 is TGTGCCAGCAGTTTAGGACAGGGTCACAAGGGTACGGGAGAGACCCAGTACTTC.

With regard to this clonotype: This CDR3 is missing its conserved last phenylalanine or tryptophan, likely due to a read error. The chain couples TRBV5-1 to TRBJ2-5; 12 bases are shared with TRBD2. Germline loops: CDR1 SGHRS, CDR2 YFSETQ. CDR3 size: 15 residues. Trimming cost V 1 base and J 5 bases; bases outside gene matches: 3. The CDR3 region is CASSLLLAGGETQYL. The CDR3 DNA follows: TGCGCCAGCAGCTTGTTACTAGCGGGAGGCGAGACCCAGTACCTC.

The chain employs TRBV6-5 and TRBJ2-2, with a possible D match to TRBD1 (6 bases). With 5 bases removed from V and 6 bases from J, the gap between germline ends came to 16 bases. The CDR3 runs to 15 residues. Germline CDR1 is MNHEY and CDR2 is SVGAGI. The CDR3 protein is CASSLEGGSPGELFF. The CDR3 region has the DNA TGTGCCAGCAGTCTCGAAGGGGGATCCCCCGGGGAGCTGTTTTTT.

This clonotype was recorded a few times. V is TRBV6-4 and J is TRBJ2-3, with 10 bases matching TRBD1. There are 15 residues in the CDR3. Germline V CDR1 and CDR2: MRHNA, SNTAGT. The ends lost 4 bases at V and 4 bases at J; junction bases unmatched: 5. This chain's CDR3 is CASSAGTGDADTQYF. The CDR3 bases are TGTGCCAGCAGTGCCGGGACAGGGGACGCAGATACGCAGTATTTT.

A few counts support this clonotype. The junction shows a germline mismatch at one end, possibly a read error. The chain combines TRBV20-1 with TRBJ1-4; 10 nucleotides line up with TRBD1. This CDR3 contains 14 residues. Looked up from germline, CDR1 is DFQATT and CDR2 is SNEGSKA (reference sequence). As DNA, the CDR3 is TGCGGTGCTAGAGGGGGGACAGGGGAGGGAAAACTGTTTTTT. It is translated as CGARGGTGEGKLFF.

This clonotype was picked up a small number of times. The CDR3 sequence: CSASGPYGYTF. CDR3 DNA sequence: TGCAGCGCGTCAGGGCCGTATGGCTACACCTTC. This chain connects TRBV29-1 to TRBJ1-2, with D possibly being TRBD1 (5 bases). V was clipped by 7 bases and J by 5 bases, with 11 bases between them. CDR3 length equals 11 residues. Germline V gene data show CDR1 as SQVTM and CDR2 as ANQGSEA.

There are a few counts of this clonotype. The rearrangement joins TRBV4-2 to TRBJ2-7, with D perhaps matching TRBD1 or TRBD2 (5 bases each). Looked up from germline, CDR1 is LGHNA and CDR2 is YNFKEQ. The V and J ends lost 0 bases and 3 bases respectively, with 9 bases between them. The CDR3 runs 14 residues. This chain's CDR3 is CASSQEGVFYEQYF. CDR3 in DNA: TGTGCCAGCAGCCAAGAGGGGGTTTTCTACGAGCAGTACTTC.

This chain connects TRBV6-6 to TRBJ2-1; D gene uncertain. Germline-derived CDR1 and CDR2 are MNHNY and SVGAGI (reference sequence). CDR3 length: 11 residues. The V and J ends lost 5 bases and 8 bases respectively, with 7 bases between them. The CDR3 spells CASSTTHEQFF. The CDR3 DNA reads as TGTGCCAGCAGTACCACTCATGAGCAGTTCTTC.